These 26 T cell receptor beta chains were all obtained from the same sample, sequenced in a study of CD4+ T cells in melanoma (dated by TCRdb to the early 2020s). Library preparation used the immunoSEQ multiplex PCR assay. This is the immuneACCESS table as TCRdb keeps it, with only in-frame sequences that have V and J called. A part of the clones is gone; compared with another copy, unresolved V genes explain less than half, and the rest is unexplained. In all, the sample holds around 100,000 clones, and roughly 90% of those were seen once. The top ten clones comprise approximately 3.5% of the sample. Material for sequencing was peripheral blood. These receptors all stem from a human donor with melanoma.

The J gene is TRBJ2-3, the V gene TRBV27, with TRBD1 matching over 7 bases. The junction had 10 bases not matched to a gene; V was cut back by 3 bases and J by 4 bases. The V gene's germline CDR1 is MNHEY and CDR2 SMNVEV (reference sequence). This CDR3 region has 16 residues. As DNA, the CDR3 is TGTGCCAGCAGTTTCGAGAGCAGGGGGAGCGCAGATACGCAGTATTTT. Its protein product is CASSFESRGSADTQYF.

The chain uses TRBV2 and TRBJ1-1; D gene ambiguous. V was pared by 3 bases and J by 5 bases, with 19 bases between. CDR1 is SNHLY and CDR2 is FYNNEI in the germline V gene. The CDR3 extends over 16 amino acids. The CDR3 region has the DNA TGTGCCAGCAGTGAGTGGGGAGGAGGCGTTGGGACTGAAGCTTTCTTT. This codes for CASSEWGGGVGTEAFF.

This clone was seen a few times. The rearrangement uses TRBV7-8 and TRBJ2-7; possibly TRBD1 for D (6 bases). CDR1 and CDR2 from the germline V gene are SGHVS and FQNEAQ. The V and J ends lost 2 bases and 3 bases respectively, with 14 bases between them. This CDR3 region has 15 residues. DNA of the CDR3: TGTGCCAGCAGCTTAAGGGCCAGGGGTAGCTACGAGCAGTACTTC. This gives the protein CASSLRARGSYEQYF.

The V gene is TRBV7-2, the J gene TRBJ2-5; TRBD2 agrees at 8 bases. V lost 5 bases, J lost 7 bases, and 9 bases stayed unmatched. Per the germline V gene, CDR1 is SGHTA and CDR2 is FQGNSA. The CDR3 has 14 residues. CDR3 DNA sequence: TGTGCCAGCAGCCCAGGGACTAGTACGGGGACCCAGTACTTC. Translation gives CASSPGTSTGTQYF.

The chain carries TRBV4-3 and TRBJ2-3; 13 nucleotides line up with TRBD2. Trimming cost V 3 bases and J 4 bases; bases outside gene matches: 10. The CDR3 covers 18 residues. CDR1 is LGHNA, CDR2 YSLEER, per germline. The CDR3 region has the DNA TGCGCCAGCAGCCAGAGGGGCACTAGCGGGGGGGCCGCAGATACGCAGTATTTT. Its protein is CASSQRGTSGGAADTQYF.

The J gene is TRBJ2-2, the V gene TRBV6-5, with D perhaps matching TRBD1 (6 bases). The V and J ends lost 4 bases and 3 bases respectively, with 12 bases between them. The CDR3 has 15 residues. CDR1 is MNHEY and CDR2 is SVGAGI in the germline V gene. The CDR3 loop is CASSSLGADTGELFF. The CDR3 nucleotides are TGTGCCAGCAGTTCATTGGGGGCAGACACCGGGGAGCTGTTTTTT.

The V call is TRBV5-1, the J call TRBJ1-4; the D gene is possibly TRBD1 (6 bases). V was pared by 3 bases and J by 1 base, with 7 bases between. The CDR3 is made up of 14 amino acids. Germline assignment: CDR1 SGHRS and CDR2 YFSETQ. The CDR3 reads CASSSQGTNEKLFF. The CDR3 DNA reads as TGCGCCAGCAGCTCACAGGGAACTAATGAAAAACTGTTTTTT.

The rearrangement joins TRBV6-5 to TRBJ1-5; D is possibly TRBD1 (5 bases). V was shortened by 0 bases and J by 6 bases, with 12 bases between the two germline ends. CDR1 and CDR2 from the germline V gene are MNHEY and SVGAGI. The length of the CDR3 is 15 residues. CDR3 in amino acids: CASSYSFGGGQPQHF. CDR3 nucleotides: TGTGCCAGCAGTTACTCGTTCGGTGGGGGTCAGCCCCAGCATTTT.

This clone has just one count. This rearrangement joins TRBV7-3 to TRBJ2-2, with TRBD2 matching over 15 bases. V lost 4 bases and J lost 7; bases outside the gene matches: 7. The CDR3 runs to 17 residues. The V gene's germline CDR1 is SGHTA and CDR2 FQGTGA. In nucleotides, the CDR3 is TGTGCCAGCAGCTCACGGACTAGCGGGAGGGCAGGCGGGGAGCTGTTTTTT. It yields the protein CASSSRTSGRAGGELFF.

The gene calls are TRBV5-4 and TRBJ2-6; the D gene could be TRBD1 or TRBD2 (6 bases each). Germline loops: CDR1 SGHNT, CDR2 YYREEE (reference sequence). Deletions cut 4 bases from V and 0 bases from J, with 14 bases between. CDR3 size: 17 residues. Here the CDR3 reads CASSGGDTNSGANVLTF. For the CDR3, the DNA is TGTGCCAGCAGCGGAGGGGACACTAACTCTGGGGCCAACGTCCTGACTTTC.

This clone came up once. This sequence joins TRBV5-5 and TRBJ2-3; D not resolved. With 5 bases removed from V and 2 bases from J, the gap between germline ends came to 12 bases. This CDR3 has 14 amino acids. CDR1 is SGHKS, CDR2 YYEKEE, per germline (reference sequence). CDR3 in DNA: TGTGCCAGCAGTACTGACCAGCACACAGATACGCAGTATTTT. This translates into CASSTDQHTDTQYF.

CDR3 sequence reads: CASSLGGAGGNTIYF. The CDR3 DNA is TGTGCCAGCAGCTTAGGGGGAGCCGGAGGAAACACCATATATTTT. The V gene is TRBV7-2, the J gene TRBJ1-3; D is ambiguous. The CDR3 has 15 amino acids. Looked up from germline, CDR1 is SGHTA and CDR2 is FQGNSA. Trimming cost V 1 base and J 4 bases, with 11 bases left between them.

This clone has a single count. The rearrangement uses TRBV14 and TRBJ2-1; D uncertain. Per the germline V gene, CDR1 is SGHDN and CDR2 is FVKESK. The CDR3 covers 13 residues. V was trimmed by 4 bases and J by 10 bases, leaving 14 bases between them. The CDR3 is CASSPGPRTEQFF. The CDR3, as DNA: TGTGCCAGCAGCCCCGGCCCCAGGACGGAGCAGTTCTTC.

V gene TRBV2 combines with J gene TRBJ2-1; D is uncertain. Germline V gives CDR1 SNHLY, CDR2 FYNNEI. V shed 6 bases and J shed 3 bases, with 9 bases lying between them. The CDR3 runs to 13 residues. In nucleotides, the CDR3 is TGTGCCAGCAGCGTCGTTAACTACAATGAGCAGTTCTTC. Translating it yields CASSVVNYNEQFF.

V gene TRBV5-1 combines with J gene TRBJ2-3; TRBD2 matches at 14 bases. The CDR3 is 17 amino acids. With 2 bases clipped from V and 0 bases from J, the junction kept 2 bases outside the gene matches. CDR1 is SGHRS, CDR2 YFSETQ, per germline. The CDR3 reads CASSLGTSGGSTDTQYF. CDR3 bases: TGCGCCAGCAGCTTAGGGACTAGCGGGGGTAGCACAGATACGCAGTATTTT.

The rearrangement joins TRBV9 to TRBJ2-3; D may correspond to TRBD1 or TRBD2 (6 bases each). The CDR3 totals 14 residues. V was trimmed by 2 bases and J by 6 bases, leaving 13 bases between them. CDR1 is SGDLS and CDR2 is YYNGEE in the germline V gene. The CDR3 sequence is CASSVGGVGDTQYF. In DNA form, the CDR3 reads TGTGCCAGCAGCGTCGGGGGCGTCGGGGATACGCAGTATTTT.

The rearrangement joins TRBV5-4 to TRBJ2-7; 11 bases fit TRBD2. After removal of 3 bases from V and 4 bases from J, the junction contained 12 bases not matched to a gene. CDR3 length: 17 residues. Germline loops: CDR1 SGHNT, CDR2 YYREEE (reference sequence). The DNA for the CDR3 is TGTGCCAGCAGCTCTGCTTTTAGCGGGAGGGGGATTTACGAGCAGTACTTC. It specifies CASSSAFSGRGIYEQYF.

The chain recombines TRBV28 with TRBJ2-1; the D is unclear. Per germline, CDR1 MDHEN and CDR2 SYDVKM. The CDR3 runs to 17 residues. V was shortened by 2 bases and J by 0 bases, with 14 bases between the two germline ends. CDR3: CASSLRTSVSSYNEQFF. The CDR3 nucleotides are TGTGCCAGCAGTTTAAGGACGTCAGTTAGCTCCTACAATGAGCAGTTCTTC. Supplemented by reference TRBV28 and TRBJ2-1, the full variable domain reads DVKVTQSSRYLVKRTGEKVFLECVQDMDHENMFWYRQDPGLGLRLIYFSYDVKMKEKGDIPEGYSVSREKKERFSLILESASTNQTSMYLCASSLRTSVSSYNEQFFGPGTRLTVL.

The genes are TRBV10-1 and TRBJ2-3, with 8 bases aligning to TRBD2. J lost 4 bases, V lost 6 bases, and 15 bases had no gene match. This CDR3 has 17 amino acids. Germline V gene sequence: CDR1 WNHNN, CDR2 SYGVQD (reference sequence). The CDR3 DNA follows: TGCGCCAGCAGAGAACGCCGGACGGGAGGGCGGGCAGATACGCAGTATTTT. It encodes CASRERRTGGRADTQYF.

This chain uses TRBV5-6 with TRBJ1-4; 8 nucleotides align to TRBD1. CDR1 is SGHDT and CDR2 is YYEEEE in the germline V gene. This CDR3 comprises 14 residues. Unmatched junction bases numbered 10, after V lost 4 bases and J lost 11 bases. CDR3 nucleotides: TGTGCCAGCAGCCGGGACAGGATGGGAACTAAACTGTTTTTT. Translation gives CASSRDRMGTKLFF.

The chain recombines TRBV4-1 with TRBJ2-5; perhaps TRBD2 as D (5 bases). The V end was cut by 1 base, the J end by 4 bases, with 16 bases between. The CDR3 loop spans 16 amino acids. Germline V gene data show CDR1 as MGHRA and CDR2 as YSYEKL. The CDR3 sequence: CASSQVAPFGRETQYF. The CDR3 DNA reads TGCGCCAGCAGCCAAGTCGCGCCCTTTGGGAGAGAGACCCAGTACTTC.

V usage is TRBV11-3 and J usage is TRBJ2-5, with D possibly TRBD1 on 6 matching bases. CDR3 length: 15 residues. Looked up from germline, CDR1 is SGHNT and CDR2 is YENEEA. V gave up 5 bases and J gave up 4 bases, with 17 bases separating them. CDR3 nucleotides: TGTGCCAGCAGCCCAGGGGTCCGGGTTGGAGAGACCCAGTACTTC. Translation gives CASSPGVRVGETQYF.

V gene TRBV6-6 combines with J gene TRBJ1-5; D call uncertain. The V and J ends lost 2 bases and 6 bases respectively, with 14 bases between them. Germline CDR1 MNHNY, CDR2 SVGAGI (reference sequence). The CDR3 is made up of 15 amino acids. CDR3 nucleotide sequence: TGTGCCAGCAGTTACGAGGGAGGGTTTTTTCAGCCCCAGCATTTT. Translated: CASSYEGGFFQPQHF.

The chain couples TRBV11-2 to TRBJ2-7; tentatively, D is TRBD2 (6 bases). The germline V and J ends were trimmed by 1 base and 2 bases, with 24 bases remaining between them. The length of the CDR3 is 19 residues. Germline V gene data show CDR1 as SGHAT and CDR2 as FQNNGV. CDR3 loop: CASSLAGTEEGQAPYEQYF. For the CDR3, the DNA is TGTGCCAGCAGCTTAGCCGGGACGGAGGAGGGCCAGGCCCCCTACGAGCAGTACTTC.

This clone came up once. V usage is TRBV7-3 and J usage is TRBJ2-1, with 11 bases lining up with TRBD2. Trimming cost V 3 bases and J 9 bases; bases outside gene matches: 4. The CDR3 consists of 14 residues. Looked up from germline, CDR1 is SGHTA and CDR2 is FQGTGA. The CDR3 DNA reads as TGTGCCAGCAGCTTTACTAGCGGGAGCAGTGAGCAGTTCTTC. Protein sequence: CASSFTSGSSEQFF.

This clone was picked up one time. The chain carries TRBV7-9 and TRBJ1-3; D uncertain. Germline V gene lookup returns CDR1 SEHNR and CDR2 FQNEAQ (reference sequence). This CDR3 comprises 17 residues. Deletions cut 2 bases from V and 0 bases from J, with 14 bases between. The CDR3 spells CASSLRSGRFSGNTIYF. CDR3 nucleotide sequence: TGTGCCAGCAGCTTACGGTCCGGACGGTTCTCTGGAAACACCATATATTTT.